This is a list of T cell receptor beta chains from one sample in a study of sequential checkpoint blockade in melanoma. Profiled with immunoSEQ multiplex PCR; TCRdb holds only in-frame clones, not every one. The sample carries 15,000 to 20,000 clones, under 75% recorded once. The starting material was CD8+ T cells sorted from blood (inferred from file names), obtained from a patient given nivolumab and ipilimumab in sequence. These receptors originate from a human donor with melanoma. Both conserved end residues are part of each CDR3. A D gene is named only where the DNA matches it firmly. Expanded clones are given a class, and other clones once, few, many or no size at all.

clone size: .
V gene: TRBV11-2
J gene: TRBJ2-1
CDR3 length: 18
D gene: TRBD2
CDR3 DNA: TGTGCCAGCAGCCCCCTGACGAGCGGGGGCAGCTCCTACAATGAGCAGTTCTTC
CDR3 protein: CASSPLTSGGSSYNEQFF

clone size: .
V gene: TRBV4-1
J gene: TRBJ2-5
CDR3 length: 16
D gene: TRBD1
CDR3 DNA: TGCGCCAGCAGCCAAGAGTTGACAGGGGTTGGGGAGACCCAGTACTTC
CDR3 protein: CASSQELTGVGETQYF

clone size: .
V gene: TRBV4-2
J gene: TRBJ1-1
CDR3 length: 15
D gene: .
CDR3 DNA: TGTGCCAGCAGCCAGGAAGGGGGTATGAACACTGAAGCTTTCTTT
CDR3 protein: CASSQEGGMNTEAFF

clone size: .
V gene: TRBV28
J gene: TRBJ2-7
CDR3 length: 15
D gene: TRBD1
CDR3 DNA: TGTGCCAGCGGATTCGGGACAGGCGTCTCCTACGAGCAGTACTTC
CDR3 protein: CASGFGTGVSYEQYF

clone size: .
V gene: TRBV6-5
J gene: TRBJ2-7
CDR3 length: 13
D gene: .
CDR3 DNA: TGTGCCAGCATGGGTCAGGGGCTACACGAGCAGTACTTC
CDR3 protein: CASMGQGLHEQYF

clone size: once
V gene: TRBV7-3
J gene: TRBJ1-4
CDR3 length: 18
D gene: TRBD1
CDR3 DNA: TGTGCCAGCAGCTGGAGAGACAGGGGCATTGCAACTAATGAAAAACTGTTTTTT
CDR3 protein: CASSWRDRGIATNEKLFF

clone size: .
V gene: TRBV4-2
J gene: TRBJ2-3
CDR3 length: 17
D gene: TRBD2
CDR3 DNA: TGTGCCAGCAGCCAAGACGTGACTAGCGGGGGGAGAGATACGCAGTATTTT
CDR3 protein: CASSQDVTSGGRDTQYF

clone size: .
V gene: TRBV11-1
J gene: TRBJ2-5
CDR3 length: 14
D gene: TRBD2
CDR3 DNA: TGTGCCAGCAGCTTATCGACTAGCTGGGAGACCCAGTACTTC
CDR3 protein: CASSLSTSWETQYF

clone size: .
V gene: TRBV11-2
J gene: TRBJ2-3
CDR3 length: 14
D gene: TRBD1
CDR3 DNA: TGTGCCAGCAGCCCCGGACAGGGGGCGCGGACGCAGTATTTT
CDR3 protein: CASSPGQGARTQYF

clone size: .
V gene: TRBV11-2
J gene: TRBJ2-7
CDR3 length: 14
D gene: TRBD1
CDR3 DNA: TGTGCCAGCAGCTTAGCCAGGGGGCTCTACGAGCAGTACTTC
CDR3 protein: CASSLARGLYEQYF

clone size: .
V gene: TRBV27
J gene: TRBJ2-1
CDR3 length: 13
D gene: .
CDR3 DNA: TGTGCCAGCAGTCCCCTATCCGCCAATGAGCAGTTCTTC
CDR3 protein: CASSPLSANEQFF

clone size: .
V gene: TRBV28
J gene: TRBJ1-4
CDR3 length: 15
D gene: TRBD1
CDR3 DNA: TGTGCCAGCAGTTATCACCGGGACAGACGTGAAAAACTGTTTTTT
CDR3 protein: CASSYHRDRREKLFF

clone size: .
V gene: TRBV5-8
J gene: TRBJ2-7
CDR3 length: 15
D gene: TRBD2
CDR3 DNA: TGTGCCAGCAGCCCTTCTAGCGGGAGTCCCTACGAGCAGTACTTC
CDR3 protein: CASSPSSGSPYEQYF

clone size: few
V gene: TRBV30
J gene: TRBJ2-7
CDR3 length: 16
D gene: .
CDR3 DNA: TGTGCCTGGACGGATTACGGGGGGAGGGGGGCTTTCGAGCAGTACTTC
CDR3 protein: CAWTDYGGRGAFEQYF

clone size: .
V gene: TRBV2
J gene: TRBJ1-1
CDR3 length: 13
D gene: TRBD1
CDR3 DNA: TGTGCCAGCCGGGGACAGGGCCACACTGAAGCTTTCTTT
CDR3 protein: CASRGQGHTEAFF

clone size: few
V gene: TRBV7-9
J gene: TRBJ2-7
CDR3 length: 14
D gene: .
CDR3 DNA: TGTGCCAGCAGCTTTACAGGGATGGCCTACGAGCAGTACTTC
CDR3 protein: CASSFTGMAYEQYF

clone size: .
V gene: TRBV19
J gene: TRBJ1-5
CDR3 length: 16
D gene: .
CDR3 DNA: TGTGCCAGTAGTATCGGGACATACTATAGCAATCAGCCCCAGCATTTT
CDR3 protein: CASSIGTYYSNQPQHF

clone size: .
V gene: TRBV29-1
J gene: TRBJ1-1
CDR3 length: 11
D gene: .
CDR3 DNA: TGCAGCGTTGAGGTCTCTAGGAAGGCTTTCTTT
CDR3 protein: CSVEVSRKAFF

clone size: .
V gene: TRBV7-9
J gene: TRBJ1-2
CDR3 length: 15
D gene: TRBD1
CDR3 DNA: TGTGCCAGCAGTACAAGGACAGGGGAGGCAAATGGCTACACCTTC
CDR3 protein: CASSTRTGEANGYTF

clone size: medium-sized
V gene: TRBV4-1
J gene: TRBJ2-7
CDR3 length: 14
D gene: .
CDR3 DNA: TGCGCCAGCAGCCCCCAAGGGGCCAGCTACGAGCAGTACTTC
CDR3 protein: CASSPQGASYEQYF

clone size: .
V gene: TRBV7-9
J gene: TRBJ2-3
CDR3 length: 15
D gene: TRBD1
CDR3 DNA: TGTGCCAGCAGCCCAAGGGACAGGGACACAGATACGCAGTATTTT
CDR3 protein: CASSPRDRDTDTQYF

clone size: .
V gene: TRBV9
J gene: TRBJ2-3
CDR3 length: 15
D gene: .
CDR3 DNA: TGTGCCAGCAGCGTAGGGGAGACAAGCACAGATACGCAGTATTTT
CDR3 protein: CASSVGETSTDTQYF

clone size: few
V gene: TRBV4-1
J gene: TRBJ1-1
CDR3 length: 14
D gene: .
CDR3 DNA: TGCGCCAGCAGCCAGGAGATTCTTTACACTGAAGCTTTCTTT
CDR3 protein: CASSQEILYTEAFF

clone size: .
V gene: TRBV28
J gene: TRBJ1-5
CDR3 length: 13
D gene: TRBD1
CDR3 DNA: TGTGCCAGCAGAAGACCAGGGGGCTCGCCCCAGCATTTT
CDR3 protein: CASRRPGGSPQHF

clone size: .
V gene: TRBV2
J gene: TRBJ1-5
CDR3 length: 14
D gene: .
CDR3 DNA: TGTGCCAGCAGTGACAGTAATAACAATCAGCCCCAGCATTTT
CDR3 protein: CASSDSNNNQPQHF

clone size: .
V gene: TRBV14
J gene: TRBJ1-2
CDR3 length: 18
D gene: .
CDR3 DNA: TGTGCCAGCAGCCAAGTTCCCCTGATGGCAGGGCGGACGTATGGCTACACCTTC
CDR3 protein: CASSQVPLMAGRTYGYTF

clone size: .
V gene: TRBV5-6
J gene: TRBJ1-5
CDR3 length: 15
D gene: TRBD1
CDR3 DNA: TGTGCCAGCAGCCCGGACAGGGATAGCAATCAGCCCCAGCATTTT
CDR3 protein: CASSPDRDSNQPQHF

clone size: .
V gene: TRBV27
J gene: TRBJ2-1
CDR3 length: 15
D gene: TRBD1
CDR3 DNA: TGTGCCAGCAGTTTAGGGGCAGGGGGAAACAATGAGCAGTTCTTC
CDR3 protein: CASSLGAGGNNEQFF

clone size: .
V gene: TRBV9
J gene: TRBJ1-2
CDR3 length: 14
D gene: TRBD1
CDR3 DNA: TGTGCCAGCAGCACCTCACAGGGGTCTGAGGGCTACACCTTC
CDR3 protein: CASSTSQGSEGYTF

clone size: .
V gene: TRBV19
J gene: TRBJ2-5
CDR3 length: 16
D gene: TRBD2
CDR3 DNA: TGTGCCAGTAGTATAGGGGGACGGGGGGGCCAAGAGACCCAGTACTTC
CDR3 protein: CASSIGGRGGQETQYF

clone size: few
V gene: TRBV5-1
J gene: TRBJ1-2
CDR3 length: 15
D gene: .
CDR3 DNA: TGCGCCAGCAGCTTGGCCGGACTCGAACACTATGGCTACACCTTC
CDR3 protein: CASSLAGLEHYGYTF

clone size: medium-sized
V gene: TRBV9
J gene: TRBJ2-7
CDR3 length: 17
D gene: .
CDR3 DNA: TGTGCCAGCAGCGTAGGAGACTCTCTTCCGTTTCTAGACGAGCAGTACTTC
CDR3 protein: CASSVGDSLPFLDEQYF

clone size: .
V gene: TRBV27
J gene: TRBJ1-5
CDR3 length: 15
D gene: .
CDR3 DNA: TGTGCCAGCAGTTTATCGTTGATAGGGGATCAGCCCCAGCATTTT
CDR3 protein: CASSLSLIGDQPQHF

clone size: .
V gene: TRBV5-6
J gene: TRBJ1-1
CDR3 length: 13
D gene: .
CDR3 DNA: TGTGCCAGCAGCACCCACTCCCACACTGAAGCTTTCTTT
CDR3 protein: CASSTHSHTEAFF

clone size: .
V gene: TRBV15
J gene: TRBJ2-1
CDR3 length: 16
D gene: TRBD2
CDR3 DNA: TGTGCCACCAGCCAAGGGGCTAGCGGAGGTGGAAATGAGCAGTTCTTC
CDR3 protein: CATSQGASGGGNEQFF

clone size: .
V gene: TRBV7-6
J gene: TRBJ2-7
CDR3 length: 14
D gene: TRBD1
CDR3 DNA: TGTGCCAGCAGCTTAGGGACAGGGAACTACGAGCAGTACTTC
CDR3 protein: CASSLGTGNYEQYF

clone size: .
V gene: TRBV5-6
J gene: TRBJ2-2
CDR3 length: 16
D gene: .
CDR3 DNA: TGTGCCAGCAGCTTAGGCACACAGACGAACACCGGGGAGCTGTTTTTT
CDR3 protein: CASSLGTQTNTGELFF

clone size: .
V gene: TRBV7-9
J gene: TRBJ1-5
CDR3 length: 13
D gene: .
CDR3 DNA: TGTGCCAGCGCCGGGGGGGGCCAACAGCCCCAGCATTTT
CDR3 protein: CASAGGGQQPQHF

clone size: .
V gene: TRBV13
J gene: TRBJ2-7
CDR3 length: 16
D gene: TRBD2
CDR3 DNA: TGTGCCAGCAGCTTAATTAGCGGGATGCCCCCCTACGAGCAGTACTTC
CDR3 protein: CASSLISGMPPYEQYF

clone size: .
V gene: TRBV7-6
J gene: TRBJ1-4
CDR3 length: 15
D gene: .
CDR3 DNA: TGTGCCAGCAGCTCCCAGGGGATGACTAATGAAAAACTGTTTTTT
CDR3 protein: CASSSQGMTNEKLFF

clone size: .
V gene: TRBV7-9
J gene: TRBJ2-3
CDR3 length: 15
D gene: .
CDR3 DNA: TGTGCCAGCAGCCCTCCGTGGGCTAGCACAGATACGCAGTATTTT
CDR3 protein: CASSPPWASTDTQYF

clone size: .
V gene: TRBV9
J gene: TRBJ2-7
CDR3 length: 14
D gene: .
CDR3 DNA: TGTGCCAGCAGCGCTGGAGGAGATCCCTACGAGCAGTACTTC
CDR3 protein: CASSAGGDPYEQYF

clone size: .
V gene: TRBV14
J gene: TRBJ1-1
CDR3 length: 14
D gene: TRBD1
CDR3 DNA: TGTGCCAGCAGCCAGCTCAGGGGGACCACTGAAGCTTTCTTT
CDR3 protein: CASSQLRGTTEAFF

clone size: .
V gene: TRBV29-1
J gene: TRBJ2-1
CDR3 length: 15
D gene: .
CDR3 DNA: TGCAGCGTTGCCGGTGGAACAGGGAGTTACAATGAGCAGTTCTTC
CDR3 protein: CSVAGGTGSYNEQFF

clone size: .
V gene: TRBV4-1
J gene: TRBJ2-7
CDR3 length: 18
D gene: TRBD1
CDR3 DNA: TGCGCCAGCAGCCAACTTCCGGGACAGGGAGAGTTTCACTACGAGCAGTACTTC
CDR3 protein: CASSQLPGQGEFHYEQYF